Sequencing of this T cell receptor (beta chain) was carried out in a study of patients and donors after allogeneic stem cell transplantation. TCRdb called the RT-PCR reads again in MiXCR, with one record for every CDR3 protein. The top ten hold around 6% of the sample, which has about a million distinct CDR3 sequences, roughly 17% seen once. The CDR3 is made up of 16 amino acids. V lost 9 bases to trimming and J lost 0 bases, with 17 bases between them. Germline values: CDR1 MNHNS, CDR2 SASEGT. The chain recombines TRBV6-1 with TRBJ2-2, with D tentatively TRBD1 (7 bases). The sequence was collected from a human donor who was either an allogeneic HSCT recipient or a stem cell or donor lymphocyte infusion donor (not recorded which). It is not recorded whose cells these are; they may come from a transplant donor. The specimen was blood, either unsorted or a sorted T cell fraction (not recorded which). The CDR3 reads CARGAGGFANTGELFF. Here the CDR3 DNA reads TGTGCCAGAGGGGCAGGGGGGTTCGCGAACACCGGGGAGCTGTTTTTT.